Sequencing of this T cell receptor beta chain was carried out in a study of T cells after yellow fever vaccination. Study-wide points: Post-booster reappearance was seen for most primary-vaccination clones (96% CD4, 80% to 90% CD8). Among all clonotypes, a small share was observed in both CD4 and CD8 compartments.

There are many counts of this clonotype. The target antigen is unknown. Researchers made TCR cDNA using 5'RACE template switching, and this step added a universal primer site and UMIs. TCRdb fed the 5' RACE reads into MiXCR, producing one record per CDR3 protein. The repertoire holds about 340,000 distinct CDR3 sequences, with 8.7% as singletons. The CDR3 runs to 13 residues. V lost 4 bases and J 0 bases, leaving 7 bases between the germline ends. This TCR derives from a man between 18 and 29 years old who received the YFV17D yellow fever vaccine. This chain uses TRBV12-3 or TRBV12-4 with TRBJ2-7; D unclear. The sample here was PBMCs, taken on the day of the first yellow fever vaccination. The CDR3 coding sequence is TGTGCCAGCAGTTCTGGAAACTCCTACGAGCAGTACTTC. Its protein product is CASSSGNSYEQYF.